This TCR beta chain emerged from a study of siplizumab effects on memory and regulatory T cells. Study-wide findings and caveats: Greater diversity than memory cells seemed evident in naive T cells, which also appeared to be major alloresponse contributors. A naive or memory phenotype could not be assigned to roughly 80-96% of the proliferating CD4+ or CD8+ clones. Siplizumab produced a significant drop in alloreactive sequences attributable to unstimulated CD4+ memory cells.

In each sample, about 10^5 TCR templates were assayed. TCRdb's copy holds only in-frame clones and misses some; the assay was immunoSEQ multiplex PCR. In the table there are some 110,000 clones, about 94% of which are singletons. Germline V gives CDR1 SGHRS, CDR2 YFSETQ. V dropped 4 bases and J dropped 7 bases, with 17 bases sitting between them. This CDR3 comprises 14 residues. As for this clone: The antigen is not known.

The clonotype originates from a human donor in good health. The sample consisted of non-Treg CD4+ T cells sorted from blood. The chain couples TRBV5-1 to TRBJ1-2, with D possibly being TRBD1 (6 bases). CDR3 residues: CASSDYQGTGGYTF. CDR3 DNA: TGCGCCAGCAGCGATTATCAGGGGACCGGTGGCTACACCTTC.